The source of this T cell receptor (beta chain) is a study of cytomegalovirus exposure and HLA in healthy donors. On this clone itself: Its matching antigen is unknown.

Broader study findings: Most of the TCR beta V segments (in an earlier analysis) were productive either about 87% or about 30% of the time. Specific recognition of CMV antigens was confirmed in vitro for three chains (all CMV-associated).

Trimming cost V 2 bases and J 7 bases, with 10 bases left between them. Looked up from germline, CDR1 is GTSNPN and CDR2 is SVGIG (reference sequence). CDR3 length: 12 amino acids. The PCR contained 60 Vbeta and 13 Jbeta primers. Produced via immunoSEQ multiplex PCR; TCRdb's table is partial and in-frame only. The sample carries about 130,000 clones, about 80% recorded once. V gene TRBV30 combines with J gene TRBJ2-3; a possible D gene is TRBD1 (6 bases). This sequence originates from a man in his forties or fifties in good health and CMV-seronegative. The sample was PBMCs. CDR3 in amino acids: CAWSIRDNTQYF. For the CDR3, the DNA is TGTGCCTGGAGTATCCGGGACAATACGCAGTATTTT.